These T cell receptor beta chains were read from a single sample in a study of blood T cells in healthy people across ages. TCRdb recomputed calls from the 5' RACE reads with MiXCR, one row per CDR3 protein. Seen here are about 650,000 distinct CDR3 sequences, about a third observed once, and the top ten hold 15%. Sequencing was carried out using blood. The receptor source for this set is an elderly woman in good health. CDR3s include the opening cysteine and the closing phenylalanine or tryptophan. Each record gives: V gene, D gene, J gene, clone size, CDR3 protein, CDR3 DNA. A D gene is named only where the DNA matches it firmly. Rows may omit the clone size; those that give it use once, few, many or a size class.

TRBV12-3/TRBV12-4	-	TRBJ2-3	-	CASSSGLGADVEYF	TGTGCCAGCAGTTCAGGACTGGGGGCGGATGTGGAGTATTTT
TRBV5-6	-	TRBJ2-7	once	CASSLGRVRDSYEQYF	TGTGCCAGCAGCTTGGGCAGGGTCCGCGATTCCTACGAGCAGTACTTC
TRBV7-2	TRBD1	TRBJ2-7	few	CASSLRQGTYNEQYF	TGTGCCAGCAGCTTACGACAGGGAACCTACAATGAGCAGTACTTC
TRBV5-6	TRBD1	TRBJ1-4	few	CASSLRTGGAGANEKLFF	TGTGCCAGCAGCTTGAGGACAGGGGGCGCAGGGGCTAATGAAAAACTGTTTTTT
TRBV6-2/TRBV6-3	TRBD1	TRBJ1-2	many	CASSYSLIRDRGLKDYGYTF	TGTGCCAGCAGTTACTCTTTAATCCGGGACAGGGGGCTTAAGGACTATGGCTACACCTTC
TRBV6-2/TRBV6-3	TRBD2	TRBJ2-2	many	CASSYGLATGELFF	TGTGCCAGCAGTTACGGACTAGCCACCGGGGAGCTGTTTTTT
TRBV5-4	-	TRBJ2-1	few	CASSRGVPDQQSEQFF	TGTGCCAGCAGCCGAGGTGTCCCGGACCAACAATCAGAGCAGTTCTTC
TRBV19	TRBD1	TRBJ2-6	-	CASSIGTGFSGANVLTF	TGTGCCAGTAGTATAGGGACAGGATTCTCTGGGGCCAACGTCCTGACTTTC
TRBV6-5	-	TRBJ2-5	many	CAVGRDRRETQYF	TGTGCCGTAGGCCGGGACCGGAGAGAGACCCAGTACTTC
TRBV28	TRBD1	TRBJ1-2	-	CASNSDRFHGCTF	TGTGCCAGCAACTCGGACAGGTTCCATGGCTGCACCTTC
TRBV12-3/TRBV12-4	-	TRBJ2-1	many	CASSNRQGGLDEQFF	TGTGCCAGCAGTAACCGACAGGGAGGTTTGGATGAGCAGTTCTTC
TRBV2	-	TRBJ1-5	many	CASSPGLNQPQHF	TGTGCCAGCAGCCCGGGACTCAATCAGCCCCAGCATTTT
TRBV20-1	-	TRBJ2-7	-	CSASPSIGPYNEQYF	TGCAGTGCTAGCCCTTCTATCGGGCCCTACAATGAGCAGTACTTC
TRBV29-1	TRBD1	TRBJ2-5	-	CSVARDRPQETQYF	TGCAGCGTTGCACGGGACAGGCCCCAAGAGACCCAGTACTTC
TRBV27	-	TRBJ2-7	many	CASKSRGGSSYEQYF	TGTGCCAGCAAATCCAGGGGCGGGAGCTCCTACGAGCAGTACTTC
TRBV20-1	TRBD1	TRBJ2-7	-	CSASGMARGSSEQYF	TGCAGTGCCAGTGGCATGGCCAGGGGGTCCTCCGAGCAGTACTTC
TRBV6-1	TRBD1	TRBJ2-1	-	CASKTDRLLYNEQFF	TGTGCCAGCAAAACGGACAGGCTGTTATACAATGAGCAGTTCTTC